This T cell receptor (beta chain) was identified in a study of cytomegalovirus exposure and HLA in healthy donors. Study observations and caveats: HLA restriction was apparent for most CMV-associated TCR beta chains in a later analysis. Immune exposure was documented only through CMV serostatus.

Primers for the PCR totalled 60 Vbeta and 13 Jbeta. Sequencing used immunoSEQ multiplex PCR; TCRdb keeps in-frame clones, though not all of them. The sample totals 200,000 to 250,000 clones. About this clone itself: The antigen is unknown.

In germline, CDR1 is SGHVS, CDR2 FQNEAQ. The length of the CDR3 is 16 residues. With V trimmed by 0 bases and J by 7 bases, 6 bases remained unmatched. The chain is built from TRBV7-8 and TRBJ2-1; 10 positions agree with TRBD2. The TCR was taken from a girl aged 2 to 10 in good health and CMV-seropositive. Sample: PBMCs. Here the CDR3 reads CASSLASSGSRNEQFF. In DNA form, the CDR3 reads TGTGCCAGCAGCTTAGCGTCTAGCGGGAGTAGGAATGAGCAGTTCTTC.